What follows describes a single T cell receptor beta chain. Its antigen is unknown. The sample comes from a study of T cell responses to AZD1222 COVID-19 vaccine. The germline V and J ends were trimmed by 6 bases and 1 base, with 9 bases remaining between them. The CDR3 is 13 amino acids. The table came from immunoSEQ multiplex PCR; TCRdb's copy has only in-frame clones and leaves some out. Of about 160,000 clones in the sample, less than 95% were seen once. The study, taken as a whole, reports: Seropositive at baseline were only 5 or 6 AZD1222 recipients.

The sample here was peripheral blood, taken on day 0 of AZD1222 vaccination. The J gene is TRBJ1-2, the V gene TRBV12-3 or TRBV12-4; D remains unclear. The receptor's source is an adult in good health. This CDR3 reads CASRRRFNYGYTF. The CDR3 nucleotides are TGTGCCAGCAGACGCAGGTTTAACTATGGCTACACCTTC.